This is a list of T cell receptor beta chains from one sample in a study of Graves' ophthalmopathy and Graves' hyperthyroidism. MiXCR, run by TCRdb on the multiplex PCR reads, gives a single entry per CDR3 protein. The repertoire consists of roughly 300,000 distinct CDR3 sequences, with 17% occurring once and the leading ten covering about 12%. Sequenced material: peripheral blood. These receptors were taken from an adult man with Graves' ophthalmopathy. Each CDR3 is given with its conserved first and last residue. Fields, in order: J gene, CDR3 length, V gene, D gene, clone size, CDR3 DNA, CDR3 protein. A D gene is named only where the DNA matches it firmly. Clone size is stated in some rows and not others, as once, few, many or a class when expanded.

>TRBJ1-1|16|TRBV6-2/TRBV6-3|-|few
TGTGCCAGCAGTTACTCACCACAGGACGTAGACACTGAAGCTTTCTTT
CASSYSPQDVDTEAFF
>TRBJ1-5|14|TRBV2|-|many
TGTGCCAGCAGACCACCGGTGGGCAATCAGCCCCAGCATTTT
CASRPPVGNQPQHF
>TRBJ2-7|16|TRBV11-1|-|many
TGTGCCAGCAGCTTAGTGCAGACTAGTTTCTCCTACGAGCAGTACTTC
CASSLVQTSFSYEQYF
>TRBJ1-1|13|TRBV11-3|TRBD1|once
TGTGCCACCGAAGACAGGGCGAACACTGAAGCTTTCTTT
CATEDRANTEAFF
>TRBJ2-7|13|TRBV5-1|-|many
TGCGCCAGCAGCCGGAGTTTCGACGACGAGCAGTACTTC
CASSRSFDDEQYF
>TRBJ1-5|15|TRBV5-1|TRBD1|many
TGCGCCAGCAGCTTCGGGACAGGGTCGGGGCAGCCCCAGCATTTT
CASSFGTGSGQPQHF
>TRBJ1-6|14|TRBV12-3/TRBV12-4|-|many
TGTGCCAGCAGTTTACAGGGGCCAGGTTCACCCCTCCACTTT
CASSLQGPGSPLHF
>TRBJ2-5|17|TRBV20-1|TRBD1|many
TGCAGTGCTAGAGATCCGACAGGGGGCGTTGTCGCTGAGACCCAGTACTTC
CSARDPTGGVVAETQYF
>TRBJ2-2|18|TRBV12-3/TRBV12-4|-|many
TGTGCCAGCAGACCTTCTCCGCAGAGCGCTTCGAACACCGGGGAGCTGTTTTTT
CASRPSPQSASNTGELFF
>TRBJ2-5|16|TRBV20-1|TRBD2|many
TGCAGTGCTAGATTCGAGGGCGGGGGAGGCGAAGAGACCCAGTACTTC
CSARFEGGGGEETQYF
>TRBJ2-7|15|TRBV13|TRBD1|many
TGTGCCAGCAGCTTCTCGGGACAGGGGTTCTACGAGCAGTACTTC
CASSFSGQGFYEQYF
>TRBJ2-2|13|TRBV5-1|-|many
TGCGCCAGCAGCTTCGAAAACACCGGGGAGCTGTTTTTT
CASSFENTGELFF
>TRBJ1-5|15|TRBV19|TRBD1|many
TGTGCCAGTAGTTTGGGGGACAGGGTATTTCAGCCCCAGCATTTT
CASSLGDRVFQPQHF
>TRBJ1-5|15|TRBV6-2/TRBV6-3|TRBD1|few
TGTGCCAGCAGTTACCCGACAGGGTACAATCAGCCCCAGCATTTT
CASSYPTGYNQPQHF
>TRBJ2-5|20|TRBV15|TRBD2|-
TGTGCCACCAGCAGAGATAAGGGCCTAGCGGGAGGACAGTACCAAGAGACCCAGTACTTC
CATSRDKGLAGGQYQETQYF
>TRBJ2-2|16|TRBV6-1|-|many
TGTGCCAGCACCCAAGGGGGGTCCCGATACGCCGGGGAGCTGTTTTTT
CASTQGGSRYAGELFF
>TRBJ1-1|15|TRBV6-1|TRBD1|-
TGTGCCAGCAGTGAACGGACAGGGCTGAACACTGAAGCTTTCTTT
CASSERTGLNTEAFF
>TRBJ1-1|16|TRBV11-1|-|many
TGTGCCAGCAGCTTAGTAGTCGGACAAGGACCGACTGAAGCTTTCTTT
CASSLVVGQGPTEAFF
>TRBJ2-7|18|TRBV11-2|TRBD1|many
TGTGCCAGCAGCTTATATACCGTAGGACAGGGGTTAACCTACGAGCAGTACTTC
CASSLYTVGQGLTYEQYF
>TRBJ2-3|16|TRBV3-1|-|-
TGTGCCAGCAGCCGAAGGGGCCCCGGAAGCACAGATACGCAGTATTTT
CASSRRGPGSTDTQYF
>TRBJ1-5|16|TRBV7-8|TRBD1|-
TGTGCCAGCAGCCCCGAATCGACAGGGAACAATCAGCCCCAGCATTTT
CASSPESTGNNQPQHF
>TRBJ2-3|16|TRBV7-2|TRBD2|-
TGTGCCAGCAGCTTAGCAGCGGGAGGGCCGGCAGATACGCAGTATTTT
CASSLAAGGPADTQYF
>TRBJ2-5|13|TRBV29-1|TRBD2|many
TGCAGCGTTACTTCGGGGGAGGGTGACACCCAGTACTTC
CSVTSGEGDTQYF
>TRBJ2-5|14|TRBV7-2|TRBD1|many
TGTGCCAGCAGCTTAGCGGACAGGCCCGAGACCCAGTACTTC
CASSLADRPETQYF
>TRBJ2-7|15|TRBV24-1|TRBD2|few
TGTGCCACCAGTGGAGGGACTAGCGGGAGCCCCGAGCAGTACTTC
CATSGGTSGSPEQYF
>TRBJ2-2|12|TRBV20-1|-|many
TGCAGTGCTAGGCTCATTTCCAGGGAGCTGTTTTTT
CSARLISRELFF
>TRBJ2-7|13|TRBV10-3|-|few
TGTGCCATATCCCCAAAGCTGAACCAAGAGCAGTACTTC
CAISPKLNQEQYF
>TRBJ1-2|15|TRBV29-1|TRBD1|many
TGCAGCGTTGAAGATCGGGCAGGGGGTTTCAATGGCTACACCTTC
CSVEDRAGGFNGYTF
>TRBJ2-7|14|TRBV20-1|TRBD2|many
TGCAGTGCTACCCCTAGCGGGAGGTCCTACGAGCAGTACTTC
CSATPSGRSYEQYF
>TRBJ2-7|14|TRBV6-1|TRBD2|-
TGTGCCAGCAGTGAAGGGGGACTAGCGGCGGCCCAGTACTTC
CASSEGGLAAAQYF
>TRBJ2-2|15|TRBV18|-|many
TGTGCCAGCTCACCAAGGACAGAAAACACCGGGGAGCTGTTTTTT
CASSPRTENTGELFF
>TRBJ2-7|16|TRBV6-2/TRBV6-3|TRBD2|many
TGTGCCAGCAGTTACGCACTAGCGGGGAGCTCCTACGAGCAGTACTTC
CASSYALAGSSYEQYF
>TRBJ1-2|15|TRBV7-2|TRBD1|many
TGTGCCAGCAGCGTACGACAGGGTGTCAACTATGGCTACACCTTC
CASSVRQGVNYGYTF
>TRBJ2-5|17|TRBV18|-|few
TGTGCCAGCTCACCAGGAGTCTCGCAGTTCAAGTCGGAGACCCAGTACTTC
CASSPGVSQFKSETQYF
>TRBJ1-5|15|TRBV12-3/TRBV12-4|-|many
TGTGCCAGCAGTTTTCTGGGTGGGAGCAATCAGCCCCAGCATTTT
CASSFLGGSNQPQHF
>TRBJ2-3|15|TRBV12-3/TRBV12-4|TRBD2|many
TGTGCCAGCAGTCCGACTAGCGGGAGGAGAGATACGCAGTATTTT
CASSPTSGRRDTQYF
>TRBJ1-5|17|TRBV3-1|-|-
TGTGCCAGCAGCCCATTCTCGACAGGCGGACCTAATCAGCCCCAGCATTTT
CASSPFSTGGPNQPQHF
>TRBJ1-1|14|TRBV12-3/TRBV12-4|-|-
TGTGCCAGCAGTAGGAGGACAGTGGAGACTGAAGCTTTCTTT
CASSRRTVETEAFF
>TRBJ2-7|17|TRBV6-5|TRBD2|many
TGTGCCAGCAGTTACTCTGGAATAACTAGCGGGAGCCGCGAGCAGTACTTC
CASSYSGITSGSREQYF
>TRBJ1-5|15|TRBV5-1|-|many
TGCGCCAGCAGCTTGGATGGGACACCAGATCAGCCCCAGCATTTT
CASSLDGTPDQPQHF
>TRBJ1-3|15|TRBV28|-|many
TGTGCCAGCAGTACGGGGGGTGCCTCTGGAAACACCATATATTTT
CASSTGGASGNTIYF
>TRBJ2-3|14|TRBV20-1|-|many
TGCAGTGAAGATAGGCGGTCTAGCACAGATACGCAGTATTTT
CSEDRRSSTDTQYF
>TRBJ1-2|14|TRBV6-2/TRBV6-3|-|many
TGTGCCAGCAGTTTACGCAGGGACGGCTATGGCTACACCTTC
CASSLRRDGYGYTF
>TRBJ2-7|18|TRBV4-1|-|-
TGCGCCAGCAGCCAAGTTCCATCCCAGGCTGTAAGCTCCTACGAGCAGTACTTC
CASSQVPSQAVSSYEQYF
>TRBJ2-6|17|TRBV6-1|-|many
TGTGCCAGCAGTGAGATGAAAGGGACGGCTGGGGCCAACGTCCTGACTTTC
CASSEMKGTAGANVLTF
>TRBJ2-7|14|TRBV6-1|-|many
TGTGCCAGCAGCCAAACAGGGTCGTTCTACGAGCAGTACTTC
CASSQTGSFYEQYF
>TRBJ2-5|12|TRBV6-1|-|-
TGTGCCAGCCAAGAGGACTTGGAGACCCAGTACTTC
CASQEDLETQYF
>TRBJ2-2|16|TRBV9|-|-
TGTGCCAGCAGCCCGACGATTAGGGGGAACACCGGGGAGCTGTTTTTT
CASSPTIRGNTGELFF
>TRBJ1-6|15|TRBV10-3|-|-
TGTGCCAGCAGCTCCCCACCGAGGGCAGATTCACCCCTCCACTTT
CASSSPPRADSPLHF
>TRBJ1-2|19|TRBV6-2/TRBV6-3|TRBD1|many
TGTGCCAGCAGTTACCCCGAGGACAGGGGACAACAACTAAACTATGGCTACACCTTC
CASSYPEDRGQQLNYGYTF